What follows are 3 T cell receptor beta chains derived from one specimen sequenced in a study of cytomegalovirus exposure and HLA in healthy donors. Primers: 60 Vbeta forward and 13 Jbeta reverse. The protocol was immunoSEQ multiplex PCR, while the TCRdb copy is restricted to in-frame clones and leaves out a portion. The repertoire consists of 150,000 or so clones, with roughly 72% occurring once and the leading ten covering roughly 0.99%. The specimen sequenced was PBMCs. These receptors were collected from a woman in her thirties or forties in good health and CMV-seronegative.

The chain has TRBV7-3 and TRBJ2-3, with 7 bases lining up with TRBD1. The junction had 9 bases not matched to a gene; V was cut back by 6 bases and J by 0 bases. The CDR3 loop spans 16 amino acids. CDR1 SGHTA and CDR2 FQGTGA come from the germline V gene. CDR3 loop: CASSPGQALSTDTQYF. The CDR3 nucleotides read TGTGCCAGCAGTCCTGGACAGGCGCTTAGCACAGATACGCAGTATTTT.

The chain recombines TRBV5-8 with TRBJ1-1, with 7 positions matching TRBD1. Germline assignment: CDR1 SGHTS and CDR2 YDEGEE. V shed 2 bases and J 6 bases; nucleotides not matched to a gene: 1. The CDR3 runs to 12 residues. CDR3 sequence: CASSFQGAEAFF. Here the CDR3 DNA reads TGTGCCAGCAGCTTTCAGGGGGCTGAAGCTTTCTTT.

The chain combines TRBV6-1 with TRBJ2-7, with a weak D call TRBD1 (5 bases). The germline gives CDR1 MNHNS, CDR2 SASEGT. The CDR3 is made up of 15 amino acids. The V end lost 2 bases, the J end lost 6 bases, and 17 bases lay between the germline ends. CDR3 bases: TGTGCCAGCAGTGAATTTAGGGGTACGTTGGGCGAGCAGTACTTC. Translation gives CASSEFRGTLGEQYF.